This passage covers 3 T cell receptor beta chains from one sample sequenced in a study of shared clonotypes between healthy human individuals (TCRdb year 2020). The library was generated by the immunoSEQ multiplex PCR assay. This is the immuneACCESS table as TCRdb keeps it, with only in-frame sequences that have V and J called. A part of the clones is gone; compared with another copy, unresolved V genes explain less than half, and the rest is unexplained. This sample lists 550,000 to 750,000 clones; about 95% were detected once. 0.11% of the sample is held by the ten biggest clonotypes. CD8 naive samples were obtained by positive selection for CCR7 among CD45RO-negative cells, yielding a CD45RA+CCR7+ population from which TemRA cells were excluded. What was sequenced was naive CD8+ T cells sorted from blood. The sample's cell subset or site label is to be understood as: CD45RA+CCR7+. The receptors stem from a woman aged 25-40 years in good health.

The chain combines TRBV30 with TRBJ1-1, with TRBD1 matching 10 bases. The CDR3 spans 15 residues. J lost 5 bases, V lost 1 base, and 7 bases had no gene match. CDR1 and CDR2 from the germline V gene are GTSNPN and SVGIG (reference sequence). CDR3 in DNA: TGTGCCTGGAGTGCATCGACAGGGGGCCGGACTGAAGCTTTCTTT. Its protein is CAWSASTGGRTEAFF.

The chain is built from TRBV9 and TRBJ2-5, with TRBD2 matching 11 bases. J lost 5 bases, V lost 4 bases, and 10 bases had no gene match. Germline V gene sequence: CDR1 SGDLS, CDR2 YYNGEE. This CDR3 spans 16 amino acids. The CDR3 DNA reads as TGTGCCAGCAGCTCCTCTAGCGGGAGGACCCAGGAGACCCAGTACTTC. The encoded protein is CASSSSSGRTQETQYF.

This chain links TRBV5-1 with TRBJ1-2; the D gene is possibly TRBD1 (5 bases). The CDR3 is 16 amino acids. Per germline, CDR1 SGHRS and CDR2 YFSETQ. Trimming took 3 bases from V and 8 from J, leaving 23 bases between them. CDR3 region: CASSSDSGAGLGGYTF. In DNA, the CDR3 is TGCGCCAGCAGCTCTGACTCTGGCGCAGGGTTGGGGGGCTACACCTTC.